This is a list of T cell receptor beta chains from one sample in a study of shared clonotypes between healthy human individuals. Sequencing was performed with immunoSEQ multiplex PCR; in TCRdb, only in-frame clones are kept and a portion is missing. Here the sample spans a few million clones, approximately 96% being singletons. Sequenced material: naive CD4+ T cells sorted from blood. The origin of the receptors is a man younger than 35 in good health. CDR3s include the opening cysteine and the closing phenylalanine or tryptophan. D genes are given only for firm matches. Only some rows state a clone size, as once, few, many or a class for expanded clones.

TRBD1	once	TRBV9	TRBJ2-2	CASGDRVNTGELFF	TGTGCCAGTGGGGACAGGGTGAACACCGGGGAGCTGTTTTTT
TRBD1	.	TRBV6-6	TRBJ1-6	CASRGQGESSPLHF	TGTGCCAGCAGGGGACAGGGTGAGAGTTCACCCCTCCACTTT
TRBD2	.	TRBV30	TRBJ2-1	CAWSGGSEQFF	TGTGCCTGGAGTGGCGGGAGTGAGCAGTTCTTC
TRBD2	.	TRBV11-2	TRBJ2-3	CASSFTYRASGTSTDTQYF	TGTGCCAGCAGCTTCACGTATCGGGCTAGCGGGACCAGCACAGATACGCAGTATTTT
.	.	TRBV5-1	TRBJ2-3	CASSSGQTTDTQYF	TGCGCCAGCAGCTCGGGACAAACCACAGATACGCAGTATTTT
TRBD2	.	TRBV10-2	TRBJ2-3	CASSRASGRFSFTSTDTQYF	TGCGCCAGCAGTCGCGCTAGCGGGCGTTTTTCCTTTACTAGCACAGATACGCAGTATTTT
TRBD1	few	TRBV6-6	TRBJ1-6	CASSGRGTDSPLHF	TGTGCCAGCAGTGGCCGTGGGACAGATTCACCCCTCCACTTT
.	.	TRBV11-2	TRBJ2-7	CASNPAGAIYEQYF	TGTGCCAGTAACCCGGCGGGTGCGATCTACGAGCAGTACTTC
.	.	TRBV29-1	TRBJ2-3	CSVQRGDTQYF	TGCAGCGTTCAAAGGGGGGATACGCAGTATTTT
TRBD1	.	TRBV7-2	TRBJ2-7	CASSSRQGTYEQYF	TGTGCCAGCAGCTCCCGACAGGGCACCTACGAGCAGTACTTC
TRBD1	.	TRBV6-4	TRBJ2-7	CASSPTGTGLNEQYF	TGTGCCAGCAGTCCTACCGGGACAGGACTAAACGAGCAGTACTTC
.	.	TRBV6-1	TRBJ2-7	CASSVAGYPYEQYF	TGTGCCAGCAGTGTTGCTGGGTACCCCTACGAGCAGTACTTC
.	once	TRBV19	TRBJ2-5	CASSIQGLSMETQYF	TGTGCCAGTAGTATTCAGGGCCTCTCAATGGAGACCCAGTACTTC
.	.	TRBV5-4	TRBJ2-1	CASSKSGVYNEQFF	TGTGCCAGCAGTAAATCCGGGGTCTACAATGAGCAGTTCTTC
.	.	TRBV6-6	TRBJ1-6	CASSYWTGDNSPLHF	TGTGCCAGCAGTTACTGGACTGGTGATAATTCACCCCTCCACTTT
TRBD1	once	TRBV19	TRBJ1-5	CASSRTGGNQPQHF	TGTGCCAGTAGTAGAACAGGGGGGAATCAGCCCCAGCATTTT
TRBD1	.	TRBV30	TRBJ1-5	CAWSTGDYGNQPQHF	TGTGCCTGGAGCACAGGGGATTATGGCAATCAGCCCCAGCATTTT
TRBD1	.	TRBV18	TRBJ1-1	CASSPLDRVTAFF	TGTGCCAGCTCACCCCTGGACAGGGTCACAGCTTTCTTT
TRBD1	.	TRBV11-2	TRBJ2-2	CASSVTQGAVTGELFF	TGTGCCAGCAGCGTGACACAGGGGGCGGTCACCGGGGAGCTGTTTTTT
TRBD1	.	TRBV5-6	TRBJ1-5	CASSLGQGAPQPQHF	TGTGCCAGCAGCTTGGGGCAGGGGGCGCCTCAGCCCCAGCATTTT
.	.	TRBV7-2	TRBJ1-3	CASRPGTGNTIYF	TGTGCCAGCCGTCCGGGAACTGGAAACACCATATATTTT
.	.	TRBV7-2	TRBJ2-5	CASSFGGIQTQYF	TGTGCCAGCAGCTTCGGGGGAATACAGACCCAGTACTTC
.	.	TRBV5-1	TRBJ1-5	CASSLVPGNQPQHF	TGCGCCAGCAGCTTGGTCCCCGGCAATCAGCCCCAGCATTTT
TRBD1	.	TRBV28	TRBJ2-7	CASSLGAGGYEQYF	TGTGCCAGCAGTTTAGGCGCAGGGGGATACGAGCAGTACTTC
.	.	TRBV2	TRBJ2-6	CASRSSGANVLTF	TGTGCCAGCAGGAGTTCTGGGGCCAACGTCCTGACTTTC
TRBD2	.	TRBV6-1	TRBJ2-7	CASRSGSGSYEQYF	TGTGCCAGCAGGAGCGGGAGCGGTTCCTACGAGCAGTACTTC
.	.	TRBV19	TRBJ2-3	CASSAGTFPTDTQYF	TGTGCCAGTAGTGCCGGGACCTTCCCCACAGATACGCAGTATTTT
.	.	TRBV5-1	TRBJ2-6	CASSFRLSGANVLTF	TGCGCCAGCAGTTTCAGGCTCTCTGGGGCCAACGTCCTGACTTTC
.	.	TRBV7-9	TRBJ1-2	CASSLGVRNYGYTF	TGTGCCAGCAGCTTAGGGGTACGGAACTATGGCTACACCTTC
.	.	TRBV19	TRBJ2-3	CASSMDGARTDTQYF	TGTGCCAGTAGTATGGACGGGGCTCGCACAGATACGCAGTATTTT
.	.	TRBV6-6	TRBJ2-3	CASSPQGLKTDTQYF	TGTGCCAGCAGCCCACAGGGTCTCAAAACAGATACGCAGTATTTT
.	.	TRBV5-6	TRBJ2-7	CASSFPTGSYEQYF	TGTGCCAGCAGCTTCCCGACCGGCTCCTACGAGCAGTACTTC
TRBD2	.	TRBV6-1	TRBJ2-3	CASSDPRTSGGPLRPDTQYF	TGTGCCAGCAGTGACCCGCGGACTAGCGGGGGGCCCCTCCGCCCAGATACGCAGTATTTT
TRBD2	.	TRBV14	TRBJ2-7	CASSPRTSGGYEQYF	TGTGCCAGCAGCCCTCGGACTAGCGGGGGTTACGAGCAGTACTTC
TRBD2	.	TRBV6-5	TRBJ2-7	CASSYSGEQYF	TGTGCCAGCAGTTATAGCGGGGAGCAGTACTTC
TRBD2	once	TRBV10-1	TRBJ2-7	CASSEGGAYEQYF	TGCGCCAGCAGTGAGGGGGGGGCCTACGAGCAGTACTTC
TRBD1	.	TRBV6-5	TRBJ1-2	CASRPGQLNYGYTF	TGTGCCAGCAGACCGGGACAGCTTAACTATGGCTACACCTTC
.	.	TRBV6-4	TRBJ1-2	CASGIRPLEDGYTF	TGTGCCAGCGGCATCAGGCCCCTGGAGGATGGCTACACCTTC
TRBD1	.	TRBV5-1	TRBJ1-2	CASSPPDRGGFGYTF	TGCGCCAGCAGCCCTCCGGACAGGGGCGGGTTTGGCTACACCTTC
.	.	TRBV10-3	TRBJ1-2	CAISNSSGYTF	TGTGCCATCAGTAATTCGAGTGGCTACACCTTC
TRBD2	.	TRBV10-3	TRBJ2-7	CAIMPGREEQYF	TGTGCCATTATGCCGGGGCGGGAGGAGCAGTACTTC
.	.	TRBV29-1	TRBJ2-1	CSVVVADIYSYNEQFF	TGCAGCGTTGTCGTGGCGGACATCTACTCCTACAATGAGCAGTTCTTC